These 21 T cell receptor beta chains were sequenced from one sample in a study of cytomegalovirus exposure and HLA in healthy donors. The PCR employed 60 Vbeta primers together with 13 Jbeta primers. TCRdb's copy holds only in-frame clones and misses some; the assay was immunoSEQ multiplex PCR. The data hold 150,000 to 180,000 clones, with roughly 70% observed a single time. Specimen: PBMCs. The receptors here all came from a man aged 25 to 40 in good health and CMV-seronegative.

CDR3 region: CASSMTGTGNIQYF. The CDR3 DNA reads as TGTGCCAGTAGCATGACAGGGACCGGGAACATTCAGTACTTC. J is TRBJ2-4 and V is TRBV19; 7 bases are shared with TRBD1. Germline loops: CDR1 LNHDA, CDR2 SQIVND (reference sequence). With 6 bases clipped from V and 7 bases from J, the junction kept 9 bases outside the gene matches. The CDR3 contains 14 residues. Supplemented by reference TRBV19 and TRBJ2-4, the full variable domain reads DGGITQSPKYLFRKEGQNVTLSCEQNLNHDAMYWYRQDPGQGLRLIYYSQIVNDFQKGDIAEGYSVSREKKESFPLTVTSAQKNPTAFYLCASSMTGTGNIQYFGAGTRLSVL.

V and J are TRBV6-5 and TRBJ1-2, with D uncertain. Germline CDR1 and CDR2: MNHEY and SVGAGI. V shed 2 bases and J shed 3 bases, with 7 bases lying between them. This CDR3 comprises 13 residues. The chain's CDR3 is CASSYREHYGYTF. The CDR3 DNA sequence: TGTGCCAGCAGTTACCGGGAACACTATGGCTACACCTTC.

V usage is TRBV10-1 and J usage is TRBJ2-3; D is unresolved. Trimming stripped 7 bases from V and 2 bases from J, with 10 bases between. Germline values: CDR1 WNHNN, CDR2 SYGVQD (reference sequence). There are 13 residues in the CDR3. The CDR3: CASNPTPTDTQYF. The CDR3 DNA is TGCGCCAGCAATCCGACTCCCACAGATACGCAGTATTTT.

This chain links TRBV2 with TRBJ1-3, with no clear D. V lost 7 bases, J lost 0 bases, and 10 bases lay in between. Per the germline V gene, CDR1 is SNHLY and CDR2 is FYNNEI. CDR3 length: 14 residues. In nucleotides, the CDR3 is TGTGCCAGCAACGACCGGAGCTCTGGAAACACCATATATTTT. Its translation: CASNDRSSGNTIYF.

V usage is TRBV18 and J usage is TRBJ2-3, with TRBD2 matching 9 bases. Germline values: CDR1 KGHSH, CDR2 LQKENI. The V gene end was trimmed by 2 bases and the J gene end by 3 bases; junction bases not matched to a gene: 6. CDR3 length: 16 residues. The CDR3 here is CASSPRLAGSTDTQYF. CDR3 sequence (DNA): TGTGCCAGCTCACCAAGGCTAGCGGGGAGTACAGATACGCAGTATTTT.

The rearrangement links TRBV28 to TRBJ2-3; TRBD1 aligns across 7 bases. The CDR3 contains 19 residues. The V segment lost 5 bases and the J segment 1 base; nucleotides outside the gene matches: 18. The V gene's germline CDR1 is MDHEN and CDR2 SYDVKM. The chain's CDR3 is CASSTNHGTAGFGTDTQYF. The CDR3, as DNA: TGTGCCAGCAGTACCAACCACGGGACAGCCGGATTTGGCACAGATACGCAGTATTTT.

V gene TRBV2 combines with J gene TRBJ2-7; 7 bases map to TRBD2. CDR1 is SNHLY, CDR2 FYNNEI, per germline. This CDR3 has 12 residues. J gave up 3 bases and V 6 bases, and 2 bases lay outside the gene matches. CDR3 amino acids: CASSAGDYEQYF. As DNA, the CDR3 is TGTGCCAGCAGCGCGGGAGACTACGAGCAGTACTTC.

The chain carries TRBV5-8 and TRBJ1-6; TRBD1 aligns across 7 bases. Looked up from germline, CDR1 is SGHTS and CDR2 is YDEGEE. V was pared by 5 bases and J by 6 bases, with 11 bases of the junction left unmatched. This CDR3 has 16 amino acids. CDR3 residues: CASRTGQTNSNSPLHF. CDR3 DNA: TGTGCCAGCAGAACGGGACAGACAAACTCTAATTCACCCCTCCACTTT. The complete variable domain, with remaining parts taken from reference TRBV5-8 and TRBJ1-6, reads EAGVTQSPTHLIKTRGQQATLRCSPISGHTSVYWYQQALGLGLQFLLWYDEGEERNRGNFPPRFSGRQFPNYSSELNVNALELEDSALYLCASRTGQTNSNSPLHFGNGTRLTVT.

The V call is TRBV29-1, the J call TRBJ2-7; D may be TRBD1 (5 bases). The germline V gene encodes CDR1 SQVTM and CDR2 ANQGSEA. The CDR3 totals 12 residues. The ends were cut back, 1 base at V and 5 bases at J, with 9 bases in the middle. CDR3 nucleotide sequence: TGCAGCGTTGAAGGGGGCGCGGACGAGCAGTACTTC. It codes for CSVEGGADEQYF.

Concerning this clone: Other DNA variants within this sample encode the same CDR3. CDR3 bases: TGTGCCTGGAGTCCGGTACAAACAGGGGGCAGCGGCTACACCTTC. Amino acids: CAWSPVQTGGSGYTF. The genes are TRBV30 and TRBJ1-2; TRBD1 aligns across 9 bases. Per the germline V gene, CDR1 is GTSNPN and CDR2 is SVGIG (reference sequence). V shed 2 bases and J 8 bases; nucleotides not matched to a gene: 12. The CDR3 spans 15 residues.

The rearrangement uses TRBV9 and TRBJ2-3, with 7 bases that match TRBD1. Germline V gene sequence: CDR1 SGDLS, CDR2 YYNGEE. V lost 4 bases and J lost 2; bases outside the gene matches: 7. This CDR3 comprises 15 residues. The CDR3 here is CASSLRDRFTDTQYF. Here the CDR3 DNA reads TGTGCCAGCAGCCTCCGGGACAGATTCACAGATACGCAGTATTTT.

The V gene is TRBV19, the J gene TRBJ2-7, with 11 bases matching TRBD1. The CDR3 has 15 amino acids. The V gene end was trimmed by 6 bases and the J gene end by 4 bases; junction bases not matched to a gene: 8. Germline V CDR1 and CDR2: LNHDA, SQIVND (reference sequence). For the CDR3, the DNA is TGTGCCAGTAGCACCGGCGGGACAGGGGGTTACGAGCAGTACTTC. Protein product: CASSTGGTGGYEQYF.

The chain links TRBV9 to TRBJ2-7, with 8 nucleotides matching TRBD1. The CDR3 runs 14 residues. With 5 bases clipped from V and 3 bases from J, the junction kept 7 bases outside the gene matches. The V gene's germline CDR1 is SGDLS and CDR2 YYNGEE. CDR3 nucleotide sequence: TGTGCCAGCAGTACAGGGGGATTCGACTACGAGCAGTACTTC. Translated, it gives CASSTGGFDYEQYF.

The chain combines TRBV2 with TRBJ1-1, with D uncertain. CDR3 size: 13 residues. The germline V and J ends were trimmed by 6 bases and 4 bases, with 12 bases remaining between them. The germline V gene encodes CDR1 SNHLY and CDR2 FYNNEI. CDR3 in amino acids: CASRGMYGTEAFF. The CDR3 nucleotides read TGTGCCAGCAGGGGCATGTACGGCACTGAAGCTTTCTTT.

This chain joins TRBV6-6 and TRBJ1-4; 8 nucleotides match TRBD1. Per the germline V gene, CDR1 is MNHNY and CDR2 is SVGAGI (reference sequence). The junction had 6 bases not matched to a gene; V was cut back by 4 bases and J by 8 bases. The CDR3 runs 14 residues. CDR3 residues: CASSSGQGGEKLFF. The CDR3, as DNA: TGTGCCAGCAGTTCTGGACAGGGAGGAGAAAAACTGTTTTTT.

This clone was counted once. The chain links TRBV30 to TRBJ1-2, with D maybe TRBD1 (6 bases). V shed 3 bases and J shed 8 bases, with 10 bases lying between them. CDR1 is GTSNPN, CDR2 SVGIG, per germline (reference sequence). The CDR3 extends over 11 amino acids. DNA of the CDR3: TGTGCCTGGAGACAGGGACGAGGCTACACCTTC. Its translation is CAWRQGRGYTF. Full variable domain (outside the CDR3, taken from reference TRBV30 and TRBJ1-2): SQTIHQWPATLVQPVGSPLSLECTVEGTSNPNLYWYRQAAGRGLQLLFYSVGIGQISSEVPQNLSASRPQDRQFILSSKKLLLSDSGFYLCAWRQGRGYTFGSGTRLTVV.

The chain carries TRBV7-6 and TRBJ2-7; D is uncertain. CDR1 and CDR2 from the germline V gene are SGHVS and FNYEAQ. The CDR3 spans 13 residues. V was cut by 3 bases and J by 2 bases, with 8 bases left in between. This chain's CDR3 is CASSLGTPYEQYF. CDR3 nucleotide sequence: TGTGCCAGCAGCTTGGGCACCCCCTACGAGCAGTACTTC.

The V gene is TRBV13, the J gene TRBJ1-1; weak D call: TRBD1 (5 bases). With 5 bases removed from V and 11 bases from J, the gap between germline ends came to 18 bases. This CDR3 has 13 amino acids. CDR1 PRHDT and CDR2 FYEKMQ come from the germline V gene (reference sequence). CDR3 sequence (DNA): TGTGCCAGCAGCCTTCAGGGTGGTTATGAGGCTTTCTTT. Translated, it gives CASSLQGGYEAFF.

The chain is built from TRBV7-2 and TRBJ2-1; D perhaps matches TRBD2 (7 bases). The length of the CDR3 is 16 residues. Per germline, CDR1 SGHTA and CDR2 FQGNSA. With 4 bases removed from V and 4 bases from J, the gap between germline ends came to 17 bases. Here the CDR3 DNA reads TGTGCCAGCAGCTACCGTGGGGGGGCCGCGTACAATGAGCAGTTCTTC. This sequence encodes CASSYRGGAAYNEQFF.

V gene TRBV4-3 combines with J gene TRBJ2-7; D uncertain. The CDR3 contains 13 residues. Trimming left V 1 base short and J 3 bases short, with 7 bases between. Germline assignment: CDR1 LGHNA and CDR2 YSLEER. CDR3 in amino acids: CASSQGLNYEQYF. CDR3 DNA: TGCGCCAGCAGCCAAGGGCTTAACTACGAGCAGTACTTC.

This clone was seen only a few times. The CDR3 sequence is CASSDSGQGTETQYF. CDR3 sequence (DNA): TGTGCCAGTAGTGACTCGGGACAGGGCACGGAGACCCAGTACTTC. This rearrangement joins TRBV19 to TRBJ2-5; 9 bases are a match to TRBD1. The CDR3 consists of 15 residues. Germline CDR1 LNHDA, CDR2 SQIVND (reference sequence). With V trimmed by 5 bases and J by 5 bases, 9 bases remained unmatched.